The 13 T cell receptor beta chains in this list originate from one sample, sequenced in a study of breast tumors, draining lymph nodes, adjacent tissues. A single record per CDR3 protein comes from TCRdb applying MiXCR to the multiplex PCR reads. The sample has under 20,000 distinct CDR3 sequences, around two fifths seen once. The specimen was breast tumor tissue. All receptors derive from a female donor with breast cancer. Some clones in this sample may be carry-over from other donors' samples.

Details on this clonotype: Relative to the germline gene, one junction end is altered; a read error may explain this. This chain uses TRBV7-3 with TRBJ2-1; D not certain. This CDR3 spans 13 amino acids. Germline V CDR1 and CDR2: SGHTA, FQGTGA. The CDR3 sequence: CAGSPTMGNEQLF. In nucleotides, the CDR3 is TGTGCCGGCAGCCCCACTATGGGGAATGAGCAGCTCTTC.

This clonotype was seen many times. A much larger clone lies one base from this, so it may be a read error. The rearrangement joins TRBV20-1 to TRBJ2-7; no reliable D call. CDR1 and CDR2 from the germline V gene are DFQATT and SNEGSKA (reference sequence). The CDR3 loop spans 14 amino acids. CDR3 sequence: CSARDPGVSSEQYF. In DNA form, the CDR3 reads TGCAGTGCTAGAGATCCGGGCGTCTCCTCCGAGCAGTACTTC.

This chain joins TRBV7-3 and TRBJ2-3; D is perhaps TRBD2 (5 bases). Germline-derived CDR1 and CDR2 are SGHTA and FQGTGA. The CDR3 runs 15 residues. Trimming removed 2 bases from V and 3 bases from J, with 12 bases in between. The CDR3 reads CASSLEGRRTDTQYF. In DNA form, the CDR3 reads TGTGCCAGCAGCTTAGAGGGCAGGAGGACAGATACGCAGTATTTT.

This clonotype was seen at least ten times. J is TRBJ2-2 and V is TRBV7-9, with D hard to call. V dropped 3 bases and J dropped 0 bases, with 8 bases sitting between them. In germline, CDR1 is SEHNR, CDR2 FQNEAQ (reference sequence). This CDR3 has 15 amino acids. The CDR3 sequence is CASSFHGPNTGELFF. Here the CDR3 DNA reads TGTGCCAGCAGCTTCCACGGACCGAACACCGGGGAGCTGTTTTTT.

Ten or more counts support this clonotype. The rearrangement joins TRBV12-3 or TRBV12-4 to TRBJ2-7; D is undetermined. V gave up 4 bases and J gave up 3 bases, with 7 bases separating them. The CDR3 contains 12 residues. In DNA form, the CDR3 reads TGTGCCAGCAGTTCCCCTAACTACGAGCAGTACTTC. This gives the protein CASSSPNYEQYF.

This clonotype turned up a few times. The V and J genes are TRBV6-5 and TRBJ1-5; D possibly corresponds to TRBD1 (5 bases). Germline loops: CDR1 MNHEY, CDR2 SVGAGI. The V end was cut by 4 bases, the J end by 14 bases, with 27 bases between. This CDR3 is 16 amino acids long. The DNA of the CDR3 is TGTGCCAGCAGTTCCGGACTAGCGGGAGTCGGGAGAGGGGAGCATTTT. Translation: CASSSGLAGVGRGEHF.

This clonotype rates as medium-sized. This chain joins TRBV2 and TRBJ1-5; tentatively, D is TRBD1 (5 bases). Germline V lookup: CDR1 SNHLY, CDR2 FYNNEI. The V gene lost 3 bases and the J gene lost 6 bases, with 9 bases spanning the gap. The CDR3 totals 13 residues. The CDR3 DNA reads as TGTGCCAGCAGTGATCAGGGAGGTCAGCCCCAGCATTTT. Amino acids: CASSDQGGQPQHF.

This clonotype was counted at least ten times. This chain connects TRBV7-9 to TRBJ2-3; tentatively, D is TRBD2 (6 bases). There are 15 residues in the CDR3. Germline values: CDR1 SEHNR, CDR2 FQNEAQ (reference sequence). Trimming took 0 bases from V and 5 from J, leaving 12 bases between them. CDR3 DNA: TGTGCCAGCAGCTTAGCGGGAGCGGGCGGAGATACGCAGTATTTT. This sequence encodes CASSLAGAGGDTQYF.

The rearrangement uses TRBV20-1 and TRBJ1-1; D possibly corresponds to TRBD1 (6 bases). The V gene's germline CDR1 is DFQATT and CDR2 SNEGSKA (reference sequence). The CDR3 runs 15 residues. Trimming took 1 base from V and 6 from J, leaving 18 bases between them. The CDR3 region has the DNA TGCAGTGCTAGAGCCAGGGGATACGGATTTGCTGAAGCTTTCTTT. Translated: CSARARGYGFAEAFF.

As regards this clonotype: Mismatch with germline at one junction end may stem from a read error. The chain links TRBV7-9 to TRBJ1-2; D ambiguous. Germline-derived CDR1 and CDR2 are SEHNR and FQNEAQ (reference sequence). CDR3 length: 14 amino acids. In nucleotides, the CDR3 is TGTGCCAGCAGCTCTAAGGCCTCCGGGTTGTACTTCGCGTTC. This gives the protein CASSSKASGLYFAF.

This clonotype was seen repeatedly, ten times or more. The chain combines TRBV2 with TRBJ1-5; 9 bases fit TRBD1. The germline gives CDR1 SNHLY, CDR2 FYNNEI. V was pared by 7 bases and J by 4 bases, with 14 bases of the junction left unmatched. This CDR3 is built from 17 residues. Here the CDR3 reads CASTAGQGRILNQPQHF. The CDR3 coding sequence is TGTGCCAGCACCGCGGGACAGGGTCGGATTTTGAATCAGCCCCAGCATTTT.

This clonotype appeared a single time. The chain links TRBV5-1 to TRBJ2-3; D is unresolved. The CDR3 covers 16 residues. CDR1 SGHRS and CDR2 YFSETQ come from the germline V gene. The germline V and J ends were trimmed by 0 bases and 1 base, with 12 bases remaining between them. CDR3 protein: CASSLGSTTGTDTQYF. CDR3 bases: TGCGCCAGCAGCTTGGGAAGCACTACGGGCACAGATACGCAGTATTTT.

This clonotype occurred many times. This chain uses TRBV7-2 with TRBJ2-1; perhaps D is TRBD1 or TRBD2 (6 bases each). Trimming stripped 1 base from V and 4 bases from J, with 11 bases between. This CDR3 region has 15 residues. Germline V gene data show CDR1 as SGHTA and CDR2 as FQGNSA. The CDR3 protein is CASSLDTGAYNEQFF. CDR3 coding DNA: TGTGCCAGCAGCTTAGATACGGGGGCATACAATGAGCAGTTCTTC.